The T cell receptor (beta chain) described here comes from a study of Ad26.COV2.S vaccination and SARS-CoV-2 variants. Notes on the study in general: CD8+ and CD4+ T cells specific for spike reportedly responded with substantial breadth after vaccination. Spike-specific TCR breadth in vaccine recipients exceeded that seen in placebo recipients.

Produced via immunoSEQ multiplex PCR; TCRdb's table is partial and in-frame only. The data hold 440,000 or so clones, with 92% observed a single time. Of note for this clone: Its matching antigen is unknown.

Treatment noted: around 19 received Ad26.COV2.S at low or high dose, single or two shots; roughly 5 received placebo; per-sample allocation not given. After the first vaccine or placebo injection, samples were drawn on day 63. This clonotype originated in a person aged 18-65 years who received the Ad26.COV2.S COVID-19 vaccine or a placebo. The sample in question was peripheral blood, obtained in a trial of Ad26.COV2.S vaccine versus placebo.

The CDR3 DNA follows: TGTGCCAGCAGCTTCAGGGGAGTATCTGGAAACACCATATATTTT. Protein: CASSFRGVSGNTIYF. V is TRBV5-6 and J is TRBJ1-3; possible D gene TRBD1, 6 bases. Germline CDR1 and CDR2: SGHDT and YYEEEE. Trimming stripped 2 bases from V and 1 base from J, with 10 bases between. The CDR3 loop spans 15 amino acids.